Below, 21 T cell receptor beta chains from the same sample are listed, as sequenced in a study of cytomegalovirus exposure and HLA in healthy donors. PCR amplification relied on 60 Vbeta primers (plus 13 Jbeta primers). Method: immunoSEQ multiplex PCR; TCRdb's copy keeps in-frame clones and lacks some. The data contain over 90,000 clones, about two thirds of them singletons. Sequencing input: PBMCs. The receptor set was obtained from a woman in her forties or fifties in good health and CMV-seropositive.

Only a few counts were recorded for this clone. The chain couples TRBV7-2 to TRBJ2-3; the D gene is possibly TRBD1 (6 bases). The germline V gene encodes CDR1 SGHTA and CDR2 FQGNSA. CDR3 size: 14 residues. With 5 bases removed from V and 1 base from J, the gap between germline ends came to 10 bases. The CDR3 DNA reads TGTGCCAGCAGCCGGACAGTCGGCACAGATACGCAGTATTTT. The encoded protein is CASSRTVGTDTQYF.

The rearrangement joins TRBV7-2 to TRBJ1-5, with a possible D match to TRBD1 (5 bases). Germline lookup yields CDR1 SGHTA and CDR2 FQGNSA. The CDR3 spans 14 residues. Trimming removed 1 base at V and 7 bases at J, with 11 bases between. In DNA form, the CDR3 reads TGTGCCAGCAGCTTAGAGCCAGGGTTCCAGCCCCAGCATTTT. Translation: CASSLEPGFQPQHF.

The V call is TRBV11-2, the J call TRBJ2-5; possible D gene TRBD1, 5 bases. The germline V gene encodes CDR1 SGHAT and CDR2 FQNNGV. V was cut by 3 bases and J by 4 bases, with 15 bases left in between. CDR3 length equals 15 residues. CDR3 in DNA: TGTGCCAGCAGCTTGAACACCAGGGTAGGAGAGACCCAGTACTTC. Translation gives CASSLNTRVGETQYF. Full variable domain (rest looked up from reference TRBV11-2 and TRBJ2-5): EAGVAQSPRYKIIEKRQSVAFWCNPISGHATLYWYQQILGQGPKLLIQFQNNGVVDDSQLPKDRFSAERLKGVDSTLKIQPAKLEDSAVYLCASSLNTRVGETQYFGPGTRLLVL.

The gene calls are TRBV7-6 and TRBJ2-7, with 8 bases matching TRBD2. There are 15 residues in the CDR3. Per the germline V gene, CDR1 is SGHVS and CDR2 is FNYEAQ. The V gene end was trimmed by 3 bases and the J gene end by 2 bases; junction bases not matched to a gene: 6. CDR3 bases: TGTGCCAGCAGCTTGTTAGCGGGATCGCCCTACGAGCAGTACTTC. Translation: CASSLLAGSPYEQYF.

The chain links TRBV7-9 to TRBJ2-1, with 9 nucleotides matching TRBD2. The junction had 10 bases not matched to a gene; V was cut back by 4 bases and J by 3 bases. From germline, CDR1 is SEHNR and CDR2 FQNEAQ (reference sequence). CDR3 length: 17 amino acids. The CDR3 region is CASSSTGGREGYNEQFF. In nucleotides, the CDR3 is TGTGCCAGCAGCTCTACCGGTGGGCGGGAGGGCTACAATGAGCAGTTCTTC.

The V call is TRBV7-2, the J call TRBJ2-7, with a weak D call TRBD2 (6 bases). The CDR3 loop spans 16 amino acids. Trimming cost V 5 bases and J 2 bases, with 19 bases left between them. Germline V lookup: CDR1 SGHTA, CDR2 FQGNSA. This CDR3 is CASSLVAGIRTYEQYF. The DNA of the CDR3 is TGTGCCAGCAGCCTAGTTGCGGGGATAAGGACCTACGAGCAGTACTTC.

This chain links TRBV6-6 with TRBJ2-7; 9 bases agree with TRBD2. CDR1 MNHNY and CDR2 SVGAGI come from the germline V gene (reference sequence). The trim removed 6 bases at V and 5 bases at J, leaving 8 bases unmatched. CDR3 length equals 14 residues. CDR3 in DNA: TGTGCCAGCAGGTCGGCGGGGGGGAGGGACGAGCAGTACTTC. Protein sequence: CASRSAGGRDEQYF.

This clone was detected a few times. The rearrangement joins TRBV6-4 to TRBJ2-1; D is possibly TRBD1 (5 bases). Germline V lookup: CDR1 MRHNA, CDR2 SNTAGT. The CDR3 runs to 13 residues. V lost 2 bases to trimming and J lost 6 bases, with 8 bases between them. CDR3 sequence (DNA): TGTGCCAGCAGTGACGGCAGGGTCAATGAGCAGTTCTTC. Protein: CASSDGRVNEQFF.

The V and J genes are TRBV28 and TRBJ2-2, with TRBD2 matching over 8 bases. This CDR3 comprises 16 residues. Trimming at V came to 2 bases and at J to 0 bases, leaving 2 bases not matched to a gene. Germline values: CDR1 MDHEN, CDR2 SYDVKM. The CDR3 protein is CASSLGLATNTGELFF. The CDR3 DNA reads TGTGCCAGCAGTTTAGGACTAGCAACGAACACCGGGGAGCTGTTTTTT. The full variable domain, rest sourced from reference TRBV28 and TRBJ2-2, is DVKVTQSSRYLVKRTGEKVFLECVQDMDHENMFWYRQDPGLGLRLIYFSYDVKMKEKGDIPEGYSVSREKKERFSLILESASTNQTSMYLCASSLGLATNTGELFFGEGSRLTVL.

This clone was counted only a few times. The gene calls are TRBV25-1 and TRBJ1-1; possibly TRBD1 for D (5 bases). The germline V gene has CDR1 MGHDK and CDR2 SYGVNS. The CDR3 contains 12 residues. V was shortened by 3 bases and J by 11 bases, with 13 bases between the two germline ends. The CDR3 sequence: CASSEGRKGAFF. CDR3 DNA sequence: TGTGCCAGCAGTGAGGGGCGGAAAGGTGCTTTCTTT.

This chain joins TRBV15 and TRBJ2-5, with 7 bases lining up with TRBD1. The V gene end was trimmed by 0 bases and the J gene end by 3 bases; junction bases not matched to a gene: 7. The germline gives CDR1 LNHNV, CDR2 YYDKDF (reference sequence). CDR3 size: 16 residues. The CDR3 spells CATSRESGTAEETQYF. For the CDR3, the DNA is TGTGCCACCAGCAGAGAGTCCGGGACAGCCGAAGAGACCCAGTACTTC. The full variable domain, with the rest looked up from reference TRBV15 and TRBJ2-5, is DAMVIQNPRYQVTQFGKPVTLSCSQTLNHNVMYWYQQKSSQAPKLLFHYYDKDFNNEADTPDNFQSRRPNTSFCFLDIRSPGLGDTAMYLCATSRESGTAEETQYFGPGTRLLVL.

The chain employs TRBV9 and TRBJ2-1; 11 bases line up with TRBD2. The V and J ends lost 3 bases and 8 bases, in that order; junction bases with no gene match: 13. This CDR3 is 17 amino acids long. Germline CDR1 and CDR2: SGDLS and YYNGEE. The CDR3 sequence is CASSGGTSGRRFDEQFF. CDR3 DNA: TGTGCCAGCAGCGGAGGAACTAGCGGGAGAAGATTCGATGAGCAGTTCTTC.

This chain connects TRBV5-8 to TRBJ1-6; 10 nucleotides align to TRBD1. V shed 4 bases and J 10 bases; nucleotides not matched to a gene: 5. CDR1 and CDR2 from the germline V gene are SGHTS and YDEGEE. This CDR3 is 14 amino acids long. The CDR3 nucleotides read TGTGCCAGCAGCGTGGGACAGGGGAACTCACCCCTCCACTTT. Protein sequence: CASSVGQGNSPLHF.

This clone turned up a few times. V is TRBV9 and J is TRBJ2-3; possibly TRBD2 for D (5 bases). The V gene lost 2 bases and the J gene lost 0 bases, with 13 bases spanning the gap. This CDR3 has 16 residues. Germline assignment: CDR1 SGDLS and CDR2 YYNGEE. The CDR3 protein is CASSVRGESSTDTQYF. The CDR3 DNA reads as TGTGCCAGCAGCGTCCGGGGAGAGTCTAGCACAGATACGCAGTATTTT. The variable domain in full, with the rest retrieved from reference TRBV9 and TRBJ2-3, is DSGVTQTPKHLITATGQRVTLRCSPRSGDLSVYWYQQSLDQGLQFLIQYYNGEERAKGNILERFSAQQFPDLHSELNLSSLELGDSALYFCASSVRGESSTDTQYFGPGTRLTVL.

The CDR3 coding sequence is TGTGCCACCAGCAGGGGGGCTATAAAGAGTGGGACCTACGAGCAGTACTTC. Protein sequence: CATSRGAIKSGTYEQYF. The V and J genes are TRBV15 and TRBJ2-7; tentative D call: TRBD1 (6 bases). Germline-derived CDR1 and CDR2 are LNHNV and YYDKDF (reference sequence). V dropped 3 bases and J dropped 2 bases, with 20 bases sitting between them. The CDR3 has 17 residues. The complete variable domain, with remaining parts taken from reference TRBV15 and TRBJ2-7, reads DAMVIQNPRYQVTQFGKPVTLSCSQTLNHNVMYWYQQKSSQAPKLLFHYYDKDFNNEADTPDNFQSRRPNTSFCFLDIRSPGLGDTAMYLCATSRGAIKSGTYEQYFGPGTRLTVT.

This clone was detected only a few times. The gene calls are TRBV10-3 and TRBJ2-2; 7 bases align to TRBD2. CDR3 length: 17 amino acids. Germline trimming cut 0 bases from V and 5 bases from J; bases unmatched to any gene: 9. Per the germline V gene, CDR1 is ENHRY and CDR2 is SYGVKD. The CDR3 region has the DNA TGTGCCATCAGTGAGTCGTCGGGCGGGAGAGGTACCGGGGAGCTGTTTTTT. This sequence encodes CAISESSGGRGTGELFF.

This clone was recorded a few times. CDR3: CASSEYTSGVTEAFF. The CDR3 DNA reads TGTGCCAGCAGTGAATACACTTCCGGAGTGACTGAAGCTTTCTTT. The rearrangement links TRBV25-1 to TRBJ1-1, with unresolved D. Trimming stripped 0 bases from V and 5 bases from J, with 13 bases between. The CDR3 covers 15 residues. Germline CDR1 MGHDK, CDR2 SYGVNS.

The CDR3 sequence: CASSLGQKAFF. The CDR3, as DNA: TGCGCCAGCAGCTTGGGACAGAAAGCTTTCTTT. This chain uses TRBV5-1 with TRBJ1-1; D possibly corresponds to TRBD1 (5 bases). The ends were cut back, 0 bases at V and 9 bases at J, with 6 bases in the middle. The length of the CDR3 is 11 residues. The V gene's germline CDR1 is SGHRS and CDR2 YFSETQ.

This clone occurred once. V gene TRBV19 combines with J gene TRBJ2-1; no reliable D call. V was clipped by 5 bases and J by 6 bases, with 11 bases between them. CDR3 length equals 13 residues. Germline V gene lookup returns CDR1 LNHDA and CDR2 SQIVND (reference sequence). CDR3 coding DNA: TGTGCCAGTAGTCCCAACTCGCCCAATGAGCAGTTCTTC. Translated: CASSPNSPNEQFF.

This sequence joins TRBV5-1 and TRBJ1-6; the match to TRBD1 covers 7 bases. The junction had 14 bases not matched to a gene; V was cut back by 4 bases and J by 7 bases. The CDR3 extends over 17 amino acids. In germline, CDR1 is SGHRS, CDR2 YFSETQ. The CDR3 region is CASSLTGLTGWNSPLHF. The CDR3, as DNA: TGCGCCAGCAGCCTGACGGGGTTGACAGGGTGGAATTCACCCCTCCACTTT.

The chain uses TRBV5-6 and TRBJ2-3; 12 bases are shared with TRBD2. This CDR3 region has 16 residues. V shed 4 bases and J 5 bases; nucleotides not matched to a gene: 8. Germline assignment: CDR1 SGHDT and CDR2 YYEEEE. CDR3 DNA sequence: TGTGCCAGCAGCGTCCGACTAGCGGGGGAGGGAGATACGCAGTATTTT. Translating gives CASSVRLAGEGDTQYF.